This TCR beta chain stems from a study of shared clonotypes between healthy human individuals. Study in general: Donors were two women and a few men aged 18 to 49. Used for every donor were three CD4 naive, three CD4 memory, two CD8 naive and one CD8 memory plate. Whole-study findings and limits: Clonotypes not shared had lower generation probabilities than those common to all four donors. Around 4.9% of naive CD4 clonotypes were shared across four donors.

Assay: immunoSEQ multiplex PCR; the TCRdb copy retains only in-frame clones and omits some. Of around 2.1 million clones listed, more than 85% were seen once; the top ten hold roughly 1.7%. Worth noting for this clone: Antigen unknown.

CDR1 is SEHNR, CDR2 FQNEAQ, per germline (reference sequence). The CDR3 covers 11 residues. Trimming shortened V by 8 bases and J by 2 bases, and 7 bases separated the two germline ends. The naive CD8 subset, CD45RO-negative cells positively selected for CCR7, excluded terminally differentiated effector memory CD45RA+ cells. V and J are TRBV7-9 and TRBJ2-7; no clear D. This TCR derives from a man younger than 30 in good health. Some clones in this sample may be carry-over from other donors' samples. The sequenced sample was naive CD8+ T cells from PBMCs. The CDR3 is CASHGAYEQYF. CDR3 DNA: TGTGCCAGCCATGGTGCCTACGAGCAGTACTTC.